Following are 9 T cell receptor beta chains from one sample sequenced in a study of CD8+ T cells in alopecia areata. Extracted RNA was reverse transcribed, and the resulting cDNA served as sequencing template. This table comes from immunoSEQ multiplex PCR, and its TCRdb copy is limited to in-frame clones, with some not included. The sample lists approximately 110,000 clones, none appearing once, the ten largest making up about 20%. The sample taken for sequencing was lesional skin. Receptors originate from a C3H/HeJ mouse with alopecia areata. The mouse strain carries the MHC haplotype H2-k.

This clone appeared a few times. Gene names refer to mouse genes. The read terminates 4 residues before the CDR3 end, so the remaining end is supplied by the germline J gene. The chain uses TRBV13-3 and TRBJ2-7; D is possibly TRBD2 (6 bases). Germline V gene data show CDR1 as NNHDY and CDR2 as SYVADS. Between the trimmed V and J ends, which lost 0 bases and 3 bases, there was a span of 10 bases. The CDR3 has 14 residues. Incomplete CDR3 DNA: TGTGCCAGCAGTGATGCACTGGGTCACTAT. Amino acids: CASSDALGHY. The CDR3 in full is CASSDALGHYEQYF.

This clone was counted a few times. Gene names are the mouse ones. The read gets to within 4 residues of the CDR3 end, and the germline J gene fills in the rest. The chain is built from TRBV1 and TRBJ2-3; TRBD2 agrees at 7 bases. The CDR3 totals 15 residues. V lost 4 bases and J lost 0; bases outside the gene matches: 4. CDR1 is NSQYPW, CDR2 LRSPGD, per germline (reference sequence). The sequenced part of the CDR3 DNA is TGCACCTGCAGTGTCGGACTGGATAGTGCAGAA. Protein sequence: CTCSVGLDSAE. The entire CDR3 sequence reads CTCSVGLDSAETLYF. The full variable domain, with the rest looked up from reference TRBV1 and TRBJ2-3, is VTLLEQNPRWRLVPRGQAVNLRCILKNSQYPWMSWYQQDLQKQLQWLFTLRSPGDKEVKSLPGADYLATRVTDTELRLQVANMSQGRTLYCTCSVGLDSAETLYFGSGTRLTVL.

This clone was picked up a small number of times. The translated DNA and TCRdb's protein are not identical at residue 12; the protein here was translated from the DNA. The gene names here belong to mouse. The read comes to an end 3 residues before the CDR3 does, leaving the germline J gene to fill in the end. This sequence joins TRBV13-3 and TRBJ1-6; a possible D gene is TRBD1 (5 bases). TRBJ1-6 is marked as an open reading frame, function uncertain. The CDR3 runs 15 residues. Trimming cost V 1 base and J 6 bases, with 11 bases left between them. Germline V CDR1 and CDR2: NNHDY, SYVADS. The part of the CDR3 DNA that was read is TGTGCCAGCAGTGATAGGGAAAGGGGTAATTCGCCC. Its translation: CASSDRERGNSP. The full CDR3 sequence reads CASSDRERGNSPLYF.

This clone was counted between two and nine times. Gene names denote mouse genes. The read finishes 4 residues shy of the CDR3 end, and the germline J gene is used to complete it. J is TRBJ1-1 and V is TRBV13-1, with a possible D match to TRBD1 (5 bases). The germline gives CDR1 NSHNY, CDR2 SYGAGN. The CDR3 sequence is 13 residues long. V shed 6 bases and J shed 3 bases, with 12 bases lying between them. This chain's CDR3 is CASTPGSDTEVFF. CDR3 DNA, as far as it was read: TGTGCCAGCACACCAGGGAGTGACACA.

This clone was seen a handful of times. Gene names and germline match the mouse. The sequenced part of the CDR3 DNA is TGTGCCAGCAGACGACTGGGTAGTCAAAAC. Protein: CASRRLGSQN. The entire CDR3 protein reads CASRRLGSQNTLYF. The chain carries TRBV13-3 and TRBJ2-4; 7 bases fit TRBD2. The read stops 4 residues short of the end of the CDR3; the missing end is completed from the germline J gene. The CDR3 consists of 14 residues. Germline V lookup: CDR1 NNHDY, CDR2 SYVADS. The J segment lost 0 bases and the V segment lost 5 bases, leaving 3 bases of the junction unmatched.

This clone occurred a few times. Mouse germline and gene names are used. Coverage ceases 4 residues before the CDR3 finishes, and the germline J gene fills in the end. The gene calls are TRBV13-3 and TRBJ1-2; D may be TRBD1 (6 bases). Trimming pared 5 bases from V and 3 bases from J, leaving 14 bases between. The germline V gene has CDR1 NNHDY and CDR2 SYVADS. CDR3 length: 14 amino acids. The CDR3 DNA, read in part, is TGTGCCAGCAGGACGGGGGGGCCGGACTCC. Encoded protein: CASRTGGPDS. Given in full, the CDR3 is CASRTGGPDSDYTF.

About this clone itself: Genes and germline come from the mouse. The CDR3 extends 4 residues past the end of the read, so its final part is completed from the germline J gene. This chain connects TRBV13-3 to TRBJ2-7; 7 nucleotides match TRBD1. CDR1 and CDR2 from the germline V gene are NNHDY and SYVADS. This CDR3 contains 13 residues. The sequenced CDR3 bases are TGTGCCAGCAGTGTGACAGGGCTTGAT. Protein sequence: CASSVTGLD. The CDR3 reads in full as CASSVTGLDEQYF.

This clone was seen many times. Gene names and germline refer to mouse. The read gets to within 4 residues of the CDR3 end, and the germline J gene fills in the rest. The V and J genes are TRBV1 and TRBJ1-1, with a tentative D call TRBD1 (6 bases). Looked up from germline, CDR1 is NSQYPW and CDR2 is LRSPGD (reference sequence). There are 15 residues in the CDR3. CDR3 bases read: TGCACCTGCAGTGCCCGGACTGGGGGGGCGAGA. Its protein product is CTCSARTGGAR. In full, the CDR3 reads CTCSARTGGAREVFF.

This clone has only a few counts. Genes and germline come from the mouse. With the read ending 4 residues before the CDR3 end, the germline J gene is used to fill in that end. This chain connects TRBV13-1 to TRBJ1-1; D is undetermined. The germline V gene encodes CDR1 NSHNY and CDR2 SYGAGN. The length of the CDR3 is 14 residues. V shed 5 bases and J shed 0 bases, with 11 bases lying between them. The CDR3 bases that were read are TGTGCCAGCAGGTATACAAAAACAAACACA. Translated: CASRYTKTNT. The CDR3 reads in full as CASRYTKTNTEVFF.